The present entry profiles one T cell receptor (beta chain) with its context. Cohort assignment relied on participant-reported clinical history. Germline assignment: CDR1 SNHLY and CDR2 FYNNEI. This CDR3 contains 13 residues. Trimming cost V 3 bases and J 5 bases, with 10 bases left between them. The sample is drawn from a study of blood T cell repertoires in COVID-19. On the study more broadly: Some COVID-19 samples were acute and others convalescent; all came from the United States, Italy and Spain. Sample material is recorded as cDNA or gDNA derived from T cells, B-cell-depleted T cells, or PBMCs.

In the original processing: Nucleated cell counts were estimated from reference gene primer amplification. Sequenced by immunoSEQ multiplex PCR; TCRdb stores in-frame clones only, minus some. The V and J calls and clone size were taken over from that table, and D and trimming were inferred from the DNA. The table has 180,000 or so clones, roughly 88% seen once. The chain combines TRBV2 with TRBJ1-1; no definite D call. The specimen sequenced was PBMCs or T cells enriched from blood (not recorded which). The sequence came from a man in his forties with acute COVID-19. The CDR3, as DNA: TGTGCCAGCAGTGAGGCCCCCGGGACTGAAGCTTTCTTT. This gives the protein CASSEAPGTEAFF. Using reference TRBV2 and TRBJ1-1 for the parts outside the CDR3, the full variable domain is EPEVTQTPSHQVTQMGQEVILRCVPISNHLYFYWYRQILGQKVEFLVSFYNNEISEKSEIFDDQFSVERPDGSNFTLKIRSTKLEDSAMYFCASSEAPGTEAFFGQGTRLTVV.